This paragraph reports one T cell receptor (beta chain). Random hexamers primed reverse transcription of about 0.5 to 1 ug RNA. It was immunoSEQ multiplex PCR that amplified TCR beta CDR3 across 54 Vbeta and 13 Jbeta. TCRdb fed the immunoSEQ multiplex PCR reads into MiXCR, producing one record per CDR3 protein. The sample has about 140,000 distinct CDR3 sequences, approximately 95% seen once. TCR beta sequences were obtained from blood CD8+ and CD4+ T cells. The ends lost 10 bases at V and 0 bases at J; junction bases unmatched: 3. The CDR3 has 13 residues. Germline V gene sequence: CDR1 MNHEY, CDR2 SMNVEV (reference sequence). The sample is drawn from a study of CD8 T cells in Susac syndrome.

The chain carries TRBV27 and TRBJ2-4; the match to TRBD1 covers 7 bases. Sequenced input: CD4+ T cells from PBMCs. The sequence came from a human donor with multiple sclerosis. CDR3 residues: CATGDRAKNIQYF. The DNA for the CDR3 is TGTGCCACCGGGGACAGAGCCAAAAACATTCAGTACTTC.